The rows below give T cell receptor beta chains drawn from one sample of a study of blood T cell repertoires in COVID-19. Assay used: immunoSEQ multiplex PCR; TCRdb lists only in-frame clones, some missing. The sample shows roughly 50,000 clones, 81% of them seen only once. Sequencing was carried out using peripheral blood. All receptors come from a woman aged 55-69 years with acute or convalescent COVID-19. Each CDR3 is given without its conserved first and last residue.

length: 13
V: TRBV30
J: TRBJ1-2
CDR3: AWSAGTGEIYGYT

length: 13
V: TRBV3-1/TRBV3-2
J: TRBJ2-1
CDR3: ASSHPGTVNNEQF

length: 15
V: TRBV3-1/TRBV3-2
J: TRBJ2-2
CDR3: ASSQAGLAGNTGELF

length: 11
V: TRBV25-1
J: TRBJ2-7
CDR3: ASSDPQAYEQY

length: 13
V: TRBV7-8
J: TRBJ1-3
CDR3: ASSPTQGGGNTIY

length: 13
V: TRBV19
J: TRBJ1-2
CDR3: ASSIALQGGGGYT

length: 14
V: TRBV5-5
J: TRBJ2-2
CDR3: ASSGTSDPNTGELF

length: 15
V: TRBV5-6
J: TRBJ2-1
CDR3: ASSLLQRGGNYNEQF

length: 15
V: TRBV24-1
J: TRBJ2-3
CDR3: ATSDSTSGRPTDTQY

length: 11
V: TRBV10-3
J: TRBJ2-1
CDR3: AITRDSVDEQF

length: 14
V: TRBV7-2
J: TRBJ2-3
CDR3: ASSFRLAGGTDTQY

length: 12
V: TRBV30
J: TRBJ2-3
CDR3: AWSVDSSTDTQY

length: 15
V: TRBV10-1
J: TRBJ2-6
CDR3: ASSKGTGNSGANVLT

length: 9
V: TRBV29-1
J: TRBJ1-2
CDR3: SGTGSYGYT

length: 20
V: TRBV30
J: TRBJ2-7
CDR3: AWSVGTWTGGGSGRASDEQY

length: 7
V: TRBV30
J: TRBJ1-1
CDR3: ARGQGDV

length: 13
V: TRBV5-1
J: TRBJ1-4
CDR3: ASSLVSAEDEKLF

length: 13
V: TRBV28
J: TRBJ1-5
CDR3: ASSLGALGNQPQH

length: 14
V: TRBV5-5
J: TRBJ1-5
CDR3: ASSLVPGLSNQPQH

length: 13
V: TRBV9
J: TRBJ1-2
CDR3: ASSPETQGDYGYT

length: 12
V: TRBV5-5
J: TRBJ1-4
CDR3: ASSLATTNEPLF

length: 13
V: TRBV25-1
J: TRBJ1-2
CDR3: ASSEWGQGRDGYT

length: 9
V: TRBV27
J: TRBJ2-1
CDR3: ASSPGNEQF

length: 10
V: TRBV5-6
J: TRBJ2-5
CDR3: ASSPGQETQY

length: 13
V: TRBV2
J: TRBJ2-3
CDR3: ASSEAGLVTDTQY

length: 11
V: TRBV29-1
J: TRBJ1-1
CDR3: SALGHLNTEAF

length: 16
V: TRBV28
J: TRBJ2-5
CDR3: ASSFPVRGAGSGETQY

length: 12
V: TRBV19
J: TRBJ2-1
CDR3: ASTIGTSSNEQF

length: 14
V: TRBV3-1/TRBV3-2
J: TRBJ2-5
CDR3: ASSQGTSGGTETQY

length: 12
V: TRBV28
J: TRBJ1-3
CDR3: ASTTGSSGNTIY

length: 11
V: TRBV19
J: TRBJ1-1
CDR3: ASARQGNTEAF

length: 12
V: TRBV7-3
J: TRBJ2-3
CDR3: ASSLWAHTDTQY

length: 11
V: TRBV28
J: TRBJ1-2
CDR3: ATRTGASYGYT

length: 18
V: TRBV18
J: TRBJ1-1
CDR3: ASSQTIARGQGARNTEAF